This T cell receptor (beta chain) derives from a study of cytomegalovirus exposure and HLA in healthy donors. PCR used 60 Vbeta primers and 13 Jbeta primers. Clones were read by immunoSEQ multiplex PCR, and TCRdb kept only the in-frame ones, dropping some. In the table there are about 160,000 clones, about 88% of which are singletons. Concerning this clone: Its specificity is not known.

Study outcomes and limitations: Later on, an analysis tied 15,000 or so TCR beta sequences to HLA alleles at 0.05 false discovery rate. The presence/absence work took it that sequencing depth was about the same across donors. V- and J-gene trimming of TCR beta was linked (in a later analysis) to a missense DCLRE1C variant. About 87% or about 30% of the time was how often most TCR beta V segments were productive, according to an earlier analysis.

The V gene lost 3 bases and the J gene lost 8 bases, with 20 bases spanning the gap. Germline V gives CDR1 SGHTA, CDR2 FQGNSA. The length of the CDR3 is 16 residues. The sequence derives from a young man in good health and CMV-seropositive. This rearrangement joins TRBV7-2 to TRBJ2-1, with D possibly matching TRBD1 (6 bases). Sample: PBMCs. CDR3: CASSFKGEKIRHEQFF. As DNA, the CDR3 is TGTGCCAGCAGCTTCAAGGGGGAAAAGATACGACATGAGCAGTTCTTC.